One and the same sample provided the 12 T cell receptor beta chains below, sequenced in a study of shared clonotypes between healthy human individuals. Repertoires were generated with immunoSEQ multiplex PCR, while TCRdb's copy carries only in-frame clones and drops some. The profile shows some 500,000 clones, about 96% of them singletons. Material for sequencing was naive CD4+ T cells sorted from blood. The sample's subset: CD45RA+ positively selected. These receptors all come from a woman aged 25 to 39 in good health.

This chain links TRBV10-2 with TRBJ1-5, with D hard to call. Germline assignment: CDR1 WSHSY and CDR2 SAAADI. V shed 5 bases and J shed 0 bases, with 8 bases lying between them. This CDR3 spans 14 amino acids. Here the CDR3 reads CASSRDNSNQPQHF. CDR3 bases: TGCGCCAGCAGTAGGGATAATAGCAATCAGCCCCAGCATTTT.

This chain connects TRBV7-7 to TRBJ2-5; D may correspond to TRBD1 or TRBD2 (6 bases each). This CDR3 is 17 amino acids long. The V gene lost 5 bases and the J gene lost 5 bases, with 24 bases spanning the gap. Per the germline V gene, CDR1 is SSHAT and CDR2 is FNYEAQ (reference sequence). In nucleotides, the CDR3 is TGTGCCAGCAGCAAAACAGGGTTTGGGGGAGGCTTGGAGACCCAGTACTTC. Protein: CASSKTGFGGGLETQYF.

The genes are TRBV18 and TRBJ2-1, with D maybe TRBD1 (6 bases). V was clipped by 3 bases and J by 5 bases, with 14 bases between them. CDR1 is KGHSH and CDR2 is LQKENI in the germline V gene. The CDR3 loop spans 15 amino acids. The CDR3 nucleotides are TGTGCCAGCTCACCTCTACCAGGGGACGACAATGAGCAGTTCTTC. Translation: CASSPLPGDDNEQFF.

The rearrangement joins TRBV28 to TRBJ1-1; D unclear. Trimming left V 3 bases short and J 4 bases short, with 12 bases between. CDR1 is MDHEN, CDR2 SYDVKM, per germline. The CDR3 sequence is 14 residues long. In DNA, the CDR3 is TGTGCCAGCAGTTTTGGTCGGACTTTCACTGAAGCTTTCTTT. Translated, it gives CASSFGRTFTEAFF.

The gene calls are TRBV18 and TRBJ1-2; 7 nucleotides match TRBD1. This CDR3 has 18 amino acids. V gave up 1 base and J gave up 3 bases; unmatched junction bases: 14. The germline V gene has CDR1 KGHSH and CDR2 LQKENI. This CDR3 is CASSPRRKWEQGHYGYTF. The CDR3 DNA reads TGTGCCAGCTCACCACGGAGAAAGTGGGAACAGGGGCACTATGGCTACACCTTC. Variable domain in full (rest from reference TRBV18 and TRBJ1-2): NAGVMQNPRHLVRRRGQEARLRCSPMKGHSHVYWYRQLPEEGLKFMVYLQKENIIDESGMPKERFSAEFPKEGPSILRIQQVVRGDSAAYFCASSPRRKWEQGHYGYTFGSGTRLTVV.

The chain recombines TRBV11-2 with TRBJ2-7; either TRBD1 or TRBD2 may fit D (6 bases each). The germline V gene encodes CDR1 SGHAT and CDR2 FQNNGV. This CDR3 has 17 residues. V gave up 2 bases and J gave up 2 bases, with 19 bases separating them. This CDR3 reads CASSLMLGGSGTYEQYF. DNA of the CDR3: TGTGCCAGCAGCTTAATGCTAGGGGGTAGCGGTACCTACGAGCAGTACTTC.

This chain links TRBV19 with TRBJ1-5; D call uncertain. The germline V gene has CDR1 LNHDA and CDR2 SQIVND (reference sequence). The CDR3 totals 15 residues. V lost 2 bases to trimming and J lost 2 bases, with 10 bases between them. The CDR3 region has the DNA TGTGCCAGTAGTATATCGGGGAAAGGCAATCAGCCCCAGCATTTT. This translates into CASSISGKGNQPQHF. Complete variable domain (other parts from reference TRBV19 and TRBJ1-5): DGGITQSPKYLFRKEGQNVTLSCEQNLNHDAMYWYRQDPGQGLRLIYYSQIVNDFQKGDIAEGYSVSREKKESFPLTVTSAQKNPTAFYLCASSISGKGNQPQHFGDGTRLSIL.

This rearrangement joins TRBV11-2 to TRBJ2-1; 10 bases are shared with TRBD2. This CDR3 spans 16 amino acids. Germline CDR1 is SGHAT and CDR2 is FQNNGV. V was pared by 4 bases and J by 1 base, with 4 bases of the junction left unmatched. Here the CDR3 reads CASSSISGRSYNEQFF. Written as DNA, the CDR3 is TGTGCCAGCAGCTCAATTAGCGGGAGGTCCTACAATGAGCAGTTCTTC. Full variable domain (outside the CDR3, taken from reference TRBV11-2 and TRBJ2-1): EAGVAQSPRYKIIEKRQSVAFWCNPISGHATLYWYQQILGQGPKLLIQFQNNGVVDDSQLPKDRFSAERLKGVDSTLKIQPAKLEDSAVYLCASSSISGRSYNEQFFGPGTRLTVL.

V usage is TRBV7-3 and J usage is TRBJ2-5; 13 bases are a match to TRBD2. With V trimmed by 5 bases and J by 11 bases, 11 bases remained unmatched. Per germline, CDR1 SGHTA and CDR2 FQGTGA. This CDR3 is built from 15 residues. CDR3 region: CASSKGLAGVKEQYF. The CDR3 nucleotides read TGTGCCAGCAGCAAAGGACTAGCGGGAGTCAAAGAGCAGTACTTC.

V usage is TRBV11-2 and J usage is TRBJ1-1; maybe TRBD1 (5 bases). V was cut by 1 base and J by 7 bases, with 16 bases left in between. This CDR3 has 15 amino acids. Germline CDR1 SGHAT, CDR2 FQNNGV. The CDR3 region is CASSLASAGRNEAFF. The CDR3 nucleotides read TGTGCCAGCAGCTTAGCTTCCGCAGGGCGGAATGAAGCTTTCTTT.

The V call is TRBV15, the J call TRBJ1-6; TRBD1 aligns across 10 bases. The CDR3 is 17 residues long. The germline CDR1 and CDR2 sequences are LNHNV and YYDKDF (reference sequence). V was clipped by 1 base and J by 6 bases; unmatched bases: 6. CDR3 sequence (DNA): TGTGCCACCAGCAGAGGAGGGACAGGGGCCTCTAATTCACCCCTCCACTTT. This gives the protein CATSRGGTGASNSPLHF. Complete variable domain (other parts from reference TRBV15 and TRBJ1-6): DAMVIQNPRYQVTQFGKPVTLSCSQTLNHNVMYWYQQKSSQAPKLLFHYYDKDFNNEADTPDNFQSRRPNTSFCFLDIRSPGLGDTAMYLCATSRGGTGASNSPLHFGNGTRLTVT.

Remarks on this clone: Other nucleotide sequences in the sample specify the same CDR3. V usage is TRBV5-1 and J usage is TRBJ2-3; D not resolved. The CDR3 consists of 14 residues. Germline CDR1 reads SGHRS; CDR2 reads YFSETQ. V shed 0 bases and J shed 1 base, with 6 bases lying between them. The CDR3 is CASSLGGGTDTQYF. The CDR3 nucleotides read TGCGCCAGCAGCTTGGGCGGAGGCACAGATACGCAGTATTTT.